A single sample is the source of the 6 T cell receptor beta chains below, sequenced in a study of blood T cell repertoires in COVID-19. TCRdb's copy holds only in-frame clones and misses some; the assay was immunoSEQ multiplex PCR. The sample lists 200,000 to 250,000 clones, 85% to 90% occurring once. The sequencing input was peripheral blood. All receptors come from a man younger than 35 with active or convalescent COVID-19.

Regarding this clone: The same CDR3 can be traced to other DNA sequences in this sample. The chain uses TRBV19 and TRBJ2-2; 9 bases map to TRBD2. There are 15 residues in the CDR3. Per the germline V gene, CDR1 is LNHDA and CDR2 is SQIVND (reference sequence). Trimming at V came to 4 bases and at J to 3 bases, leaving 3 bases not matched to a gene. The CDR3 bases are TGTGCCAGTAGTAGGTTAGCGGGAGACACCGGGGAGCTGTTTTTT. Its translation is CASSRLAGDTGELFF. The whole variable domain, filled in from reference TRBV19 and TRBJ2-2, reads DGGITQSPKYLFRKEGQNVTLSCEQNLNHDAMYWYRQDPGQGLRLIYYSQIVNDFQKGDIAEGYSVSREKKESFPLTVTSAQKNPTAFYLCASSRLAGDTGELFFGEGSRLTVL.

The table lists this clone with a few counts. The rearrangement joins TRBV4-2 to TRBJ1-4; D may be TRBD1 (5 bases). With 0 bases removed from V and 3 bases from J, the gap between germline ends came to 11 bases. The CDR3 has 16 residues. Per the germline V gene, CDR1 is LGHNA and CDR2 is YNFKEQ. The CDR3 here is CASSQDGGEANEKLFF. The CDR3 DNA is TGTGCCAGCAGCCAAGATGGAGGGGAGGCTAATGAAAAACTGTTTTTT.

V gene TRBV19 combines with J gene TRBJ1-5, with TRBD1 as a possible D gene (6 bases). V was shortened by 8 bases and J by 2 bases, with 10 bases between the two germline ends. Germline assignment: CDR1 LNHDA and CDR2 SQIVND (reference sequence). The CDR3 spans 13 residues. The CDR3 protein is CASSTGRNQPQHF. Written as DNA, the CDR3 is TGTGCCAGTTCGACAGGACGCAATCAGCCCCAGCATTTT. The full variable domain, rest sourced from reference TRBV19 and TRBJ1-5, is DGGITQSPKYLFRKEGQNVTLSCEQNLNHDAMYWYRQDPGQGLRLIYYSQIVNDFQKGDIAEGYSVSREKKESFPLTVTSAQKNPTAFYLCASSTGRNQPQHFGDGTRLSIL.

The chain links TRBV6-6 to TRBJ2-5; 10 bases are shared with TRBD2. The CDR3 loop spans 16 amino acids. The J segment lost 2 bases and the V segment lost 5 bases, leaving 8 bases of the junction unmatched. CDR1 and CDR2 from the germline V gene are MNHNY and SVGAGI (reference sequence). This chain's CDR3 is CASSIRLAGVQETQYF. The CDR3 nucleotides are TGTGCCAGCAGTATCCGACTAGCGGGCGTACAAGAGACCCAGTACTTC.

V gene TRBV6-6 combines with J gene TRBJ2-3; maybe TRBD1 (5 bases). The CDR3 covers 12 residues. V was cut by 11 bases and J by 1 base, with 10 bases left in between. Germline CDR1 and CDR2: MNHNY and SVGAGI (reference sequence). The CDR3 loop reads CAGSQGTDTQYF. The CDR3 nucleotides read TGTGCCGGATCACAGGGCACAGATACGCAGTATTTT.

The chain uses TRBV9 and TRBJ2-7, with a weak D call TRBD2 (6 bases). Trimming shortened V by 4 bases and J by 1 base, and 9 bases separated the two germline ends. In germline, CDR1 is SGDLS, CDR2 YYNGEE. The CDR3 sequence is 13 residues long. The CDR3 here is CASSPGGSYEQYF. The DNA of the CDR3 is TGTGCCAGCAGCCCTGGGGGGTCCTACGAGCAGTACTTC.